This is a list of T cell receptor beta chains from one sample in a study of T cell responses to AZD1222 COVID-19 vaccine. Profiled with immunoSEQ multiplex PCR; TCRdb holds only in-frame clones, not every one. The sample carries some 150,000 clones, under 95% recorded once. Sequenced material: peripheral blood, taken on day 0 of AZD1222 vaccination. Receptors were obtained from an adult in good health. Each CDR3 is given with its conserved first and last residue. Fields, in order: CDR3 protein, V gene, J gene, CDR3 length, D gene. The D gene is left open where the match is weak.

cdr3_aa: CASRNGRLGYTF
v_call: TRBV6-5
j_call: TRBJ1-2
cdr3_length: 12
d_call: -

cdr3_aa: CASSLGSGAAGNTIYF
v_call: TRBV5-1
j_call: TRBJ1-3
cdr3_length: 16
d_call: -

cdr3_aa: CASTLGRDDRGSSYEQYF
v_call: TRBV11-3
j_call: TRBJ2-7
cdr3_length: 18
d_call: TRBD1

cdr3_aa: CASSQDGGDRLKTEAFF
v_call: TRBV3-1/TRBV3-2
j_call: TRBJ1-1
cdr3_length: 17
d_call: TRBD1

cdr3_aa: CASNGGSDTGELFF
v_call: TRBV5-1
j_call: TRBJ2-2
cdr3_length: 14
d_call: -

cdr3_aa: CASSSPLAGGAADTQYF
v_call: TRBV5-4
j_call: TRBJ2-3
cdr3_length: 17
d_call: TRBD2

cdr3_aa: CASSPLSGNTIYF
v_call: TRBV12-3/TRBV12-4
j_call: TRBJ1-3
cdr3_length: 13
d_call: -

cdr3_aa: CASSLGKQNNEKLFF
v_call: TRBV2
j_call: TRBJ1-4
cdr3_length: 15
d_call: -

cdr3_aa: CASSIGQVGNQPQHF
v_call: TRBV19
j_call: TRBJ1-5
cdr3_length: 15
d_call: -

cdr3_aa: CATLAALAKNIQYF
v_call: TRBV6-4
j_call: TRBJ2-4
cdr3_length: 14
d_call: -

cdr3_aa: CASSVSAGQETQYF
v_call: TRBV2
j_call: TRBJ2-5
cdr3_length: 14
d_call: -

cdr3_aa: CASSLGRNSGLTGELFF
v_call: TRBV7-9
j_call: TRBJ2-2
cdr3_length: 17
d_call: -

cdr3_aa: CASSVGGAHNEQFF
v_call: TRBV9
j_call: TRBJ2-1
cdr3_length: 14
d_call: -

cdr3_aa: CASNPGRETQYF
v_call: TRBV2
j_call: TRBJ2-5
cdr3_length: 12
d_call: -